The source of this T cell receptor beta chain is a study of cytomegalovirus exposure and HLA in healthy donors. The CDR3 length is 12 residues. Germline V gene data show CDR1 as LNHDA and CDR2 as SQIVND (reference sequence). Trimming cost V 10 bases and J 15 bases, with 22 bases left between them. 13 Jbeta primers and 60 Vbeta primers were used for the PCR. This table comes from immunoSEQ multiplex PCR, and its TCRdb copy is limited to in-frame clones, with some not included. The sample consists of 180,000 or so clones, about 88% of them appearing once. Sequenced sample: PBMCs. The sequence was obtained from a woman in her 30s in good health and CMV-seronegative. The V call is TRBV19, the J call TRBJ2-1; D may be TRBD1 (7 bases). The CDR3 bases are TGTGCCACTCAGAATGCGGGGACAGTGAGGTTCTTC. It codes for CATQNAGTVRFF.